A selection of T cell receptor beta chains follows, all from one sample in a study of blood T cell repertoires in COVID-19. TCRdb's table, derived via immunoSEQ multiplex PCR, lists solely in-frame clones and lacks some. The top ten clones hold about 3.3% of a sample with around 180,000 clones, roughly 85% of them seen once. Material: peripheral blood. The receptors derive from a man aged 55 to 70 with acute or convalescent COVID-19. CDR3s include the opening cysteine and the closing phenylalanine or tryptophan. The D gene is left open where the match is weak. Size tells how often a clone was seen (once, few, many) or the class of an expanded clone, and some rows leave it out.

.	TRBV13	few	TRBJ2-2	CASSVRQITGELFF	TGTGCCAGCAGCGTAAGACAGATCACCGGGGAGCTGTTTTTT
TRBD1	TRBV19	.	TRBJ2-7	CASSTSGGSYEQYF	TGTGCCAGTAGTACTTCAGGGGGATCCTACGAGCAGTACTTC
TRBD1	TRBV7-2	.	TRBJ1-3	CASSTGTGGGNTIYF	TGTGCCAGCAGCACCGGGACAGGGGGTGGAAACACCATATATTTT
TRBD1	TRBV24-1	.	TRBJ2-3	CATSDSSDRGYVDTQYF	TGTGCCACCAGTGATTCCTCGGACAGGGGATACGTAGATACGCAGTATTTT
.	TRBV28	.	TRBJ1-5	CASSRSNQPQHF	TGTGCCAGCTCTCGTAGCAATCAGCCCCAGCATTTT
TRBD1	TRBV28	.	TRBJ1-1	CASSRDSPNTEAFF	TGTGCCAGCAGTCGGGACAGCCCGAACACTGAAGCTTTCTTT
.	TRBV3-1/TRBV3-2	.	TRBJ2-6	CASSQEVNKRSGANVLTF	TGTGCCAGCAGCCAAGAGGTAAATAAGAGATCTGGGGCCAACGTCCTGACTTTC
.	TRBV6-6	.	TRBJ1-1	CASRPTGSNTEAFF	TGTGCCAGCAGGCCCACAGGGTCGAACACTGAAGCTTTCTTT
.	TRBV7-2	.	TRBJ2-2	CASSKSGNTGELFF	TGTGCCAGCAGCAAGAGCGGGAACACCGGGGAGCTGTTTTTT
.	TRBV28	.	TRBJ1-3	CASSLTKRNTIYF	TGTGCCAGCAGTTTGACAAAACGAAACACCATATATTTT
TRBD2	TRBV5-1	.	TRBJ2-7	CASSLGLASSYEQYF	TGCGCCAGCAGCTTGGGACTAGCTTCAAGCTACGAGCAGTACTTC
TRBD1	TRBV6-1	.	TRBJ1-6	CASSETGVASPLHF	TGTGCCAGCAGTGAGACAGGGGTCGCTTCACCCCTCCACTTT
.	TRBV29-1	.	TRBJ1-1	CSVEDQWDNSEAFF	TGCAGCGTTGAAGATCAGTGGGACAACTCTGAAGCTTTCTTT
TRBD2	TRBV18	.	TRBJ2-1	CASSPQTSGSYNEQFF	TGTGCCAGCTCACCGCAAACTAGCGGGAGTTACAATGAGCAGTTCTTC
.	TRBV19	.	TRBJ1-5	CASRSEISNQPQHF	TGTGCCAGTAGGTCGGAGATTAGCAATCAGCCCCAGCATTTT
.	TRBV12-3/TRBV12-4	.	TRBJ1-2	CASSQTGYYGYTF	TGTGCCAGCAGTCAAACAGGTTACTATGGCTACACCTTC
.	TRBV5-6	.	TRBJ1-5	CASSAWTRGNQPQHF	TGTGCCAGCAGCGCTTGGACTAGGGGCAATCAGCCCCAGCATTTT
TRBD1	TRBV27	few	TRBJ2-6	CASSLRQGALGANVLTF	TGTGCCAGCAGTCTACGACAGGGGGCGCTTGGGGCCAACGTCCTGACTTTC
.	TRBV20-1	.	TRBJ2-7	CAGQSYEQYF	TGCGCGGGACAGTCCTACGAGCAGTACTTC
TRBD1	TRBV4-3	.	TRBJ1-1	CASSAQGQLNTEAFF	TGCGCCAGCAGCGCACAGGGACAGCTGAACACTGAAGCTTTCTTT
.	TRBV5-1	.	TRBJ2-3	CASSFRGKDDTQYF	TGCGCCAGCAGCTTTCGAGGGAAGGACGATACGCAGTATTTT
.	TRBV9	.	TRBJ1-1	CASSARAENTEAFF	TGTGCCAGCAGCGCCAGGGCCGAGAACACTGAAGCTTTCTTT
TRBD2	TRBV6-4	.	TRBJ2-5	CASSSSAGGQETQYF	TGTGCCAGCAGTTCCTCTGCGGGAGGGCAAGAGACCCAGTACTTC
.	TRBV5-4	.	TRBJ2-3	CASSLLTRAGSFGADTQYF	TGTGCCAGCAGCTTGTTAACGAGGGCCGGATCCTTTGGCGCAGATACGCAGTATTTT
TRBD1	TRBV6-2/TRBV6-3	.	TRBJ1-1	CASSAGGGGTEAFF	TGTGCCAGCAGTGCAGGGGGAGGAGGCACTGAAGCTTTCTTT
.	TRBV5-1	.	TRBJ2-1	CASSLAQGKSEQFF	TGCGCCAGCAGCTTGGCCCAGGGTAAAAGTGAGCAGTTCTTC
TRBD2	TRBV28	.	TRBJ2-7	CASSPHAGEGWYEQYF	TGTGCCAGCAGTCCACACGCGGGAGAAGGTTGGTACGAGCAGTACTTC
TRBD2	TRBV18	.	TRBJ2-5	CASSSYGLAGSETQYF	TGTGCCAGCTCATCATACGGACTAGCGGGATCAGAGACCCAGTACTTC
.	TRBV5-1	.	TRBJ2-1	CASSLALSSYNEQFF	TGCGCCAGCAGCTTGGCCCTCAGCTCCTACAATGAGCAGTTCTTC